This T cell receptor (beta chain) is from a study of CXCR3-negative and CXCR3-positive naive CD8 T cells. The study's findings and limits: In both naive subsets diversity was comparably high, whereas memory CD8+ cells showed much lower diversity. Across naive subsets, surface CD5 expression was comparable, and TCR strength was inferred from properties of the TRB CDR3. Similar TRBV-TRBJ gene usage was seen in naive CXCR3-negative and CXCR3-positive cells, but not in memory cells. Researchers report that CXCR3-positive naive cells carry more hydrophobic TRB CDR3s than CXCR3-negative naive cells.

Germline loops: CDR1 MNHNY, CDR2 SVGAGI (reference sequence). The CDR3 length is 13 residues. Points on this clonotype: The antigen is unknown.

cDNA libraries for TRB were generated by 5' RACE incorporating UMI labels. TCRdb reprocessed the 5' RACE reads; each CDR3 protein has one entry and no DNA is given. The sample includes over 150,000 distinct CDR3 sequences. Identification of naive CD8+ T cells rested on CD45RO-CCR7+CD27+CD95- status. This TCR was recovered from a human donor in good health. Some clones in this sample may be carry-over from other donors' samples. V usage is TRBV6-6 and J usage is TRBJ1-1. Source material: naive CXCR3+ CD8+ T cells from blood. The subset was: CD45RO-CCR7+CD27+CD95- naive CD8+ T cells expressing CXCR3 (TNR3+). Here the CDR3 reads CASSGSIGTEAFF.